This T cell receptor beta chain was documented in a study of T cell changes during pregnancy in multiple sclerosis. J lost 3 bases, V lost 1 base, and 0 bases had no gene match. Germline lookup yields CDR1 SQVTM and CDR2 ANQGSEA. This CDR3 is built from 13 residues. Only in-frame clones appear in the TCRdb table, and some are missing; sequencing was by immunoSEQ multiplex PCR. The sample gives about 59,000 clones, 80% to 95% of which show up once; approximately 0.34% is in the top ten. The receptor was derived from a female donor with multiple sclerosis, enrolled in a pregnancy study. The gene calls are TRBV29-1 and TRBJ1-1, with 9 bases aligning to TRBD1. The sample in question was CD4+ T cells from peripheral blood mononuclear cells, obtained before pregnancy. The CDR3 sequence is CSVEGTGDTEAFF. The CDR3 nucleotides are TGCAGCGTTGAAGGGACAGGGGACACTGAAGCTTTCTTT.